The TCR beta chain under discussion was sequenced for a study of shared clonotypes between healthy human individuals. Study-level findings and limits: Sampling covered nothing but blood. Tissue TCR repertoires likely differ from those found in blood.

The length of the CDR3 is 14 residues. V lost 3 bases and J 0 bases, leaving 7 bases between the germline ends. Germline V gene data show CDR1 as SGHTA and CDR2 as FQGTGA. In its sample, this clone was seen once. Its antigen remains unidentified. Clones were read by immunoSEQ multiplex PCR, and TCRdb kept only the in-frame ones, dropping some. The sample carries over 2 million clones, roughly 92% recorded once. The sequence was obtained from a man younger than 35 in good health. Some clones in this sample may be carry-over from other donors' samples. The source material was naive CD4+ T cells from PBMCs. Subset specified: CD45RA+ positively selected. V usage is TRBV7-3 and J usage is TRBJ2-3; D is possibly TRBD2 (6 bases). Here the CDR3 reads CASSFLASTDTQYF. Written as DNA, the CDR3 is TGTGCCAGCAGCTTTCTAGCGAGCACAGATACGCAGTATTTT.